This T cell receptor (beta chain) is drawn from a study of OX40 agonist ivuxolimab in advanced cancers. About the study: The patients' treatment was ivuxolimab, an agonistic anti-OX40 (CD134) antibody. With a range of about 20 to 79, age averaged roughly 60 years, and about 80% were male.

Germline lookup yields CDR1 SGHTA and CDR2 FQGNSA. The CDR3 is made up of 14 amino acids. V lost 5 bases and J lost 14; bases outside the gene matches: 11. Produced via immunoSEQ multiplex PCR; TCRdb's table is partial and in-frame only. The data contain around 92,000 clones, about four fifths of them singletons. The count of this clone is one. This chain connects TRBV7-2 to TRBJ2-5, with 13 bases fitting TRBD2. This receptor was taken from an adult with an advanced solid tumor such as melanoma, head and neck, liver or kidney cancer. The material was CD4+ or CD8+ T cells sorted from blood, obtained in a trial of the OX40 agonist ivuxolimab. The CDR3 region is CASSPPGLAGPYYF. The CDR3 region has the DNA TGTGCCAGCAGCCCACCGGGACTAGCGGGGCCCTATTACTTC.